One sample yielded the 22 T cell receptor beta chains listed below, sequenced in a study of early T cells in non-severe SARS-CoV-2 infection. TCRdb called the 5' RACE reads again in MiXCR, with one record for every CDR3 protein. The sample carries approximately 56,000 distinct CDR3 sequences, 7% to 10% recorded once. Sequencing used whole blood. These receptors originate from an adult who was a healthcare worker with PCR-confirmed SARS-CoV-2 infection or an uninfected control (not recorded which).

CDR3: CASSPTLAGTGELFF. The CDR3 coding sequence is TGTGCCAGCAGCCCAACCCTAGCGGGGACCGGGGAGCTGTTTTTT. The chain couples TRBV7-3 to TRBJ2-2; the match to TRBD2 covers 9 bases. V shed 5 bases, J shed 5 bases, and the junction held 6 bases outside the gene matches. This CDR3 comprises 15 residues. Germline V gives CDR1 SGHTA, CDR2 FQGTGA. Drawing the rest from reference TRBV7-3 and TRBJ2-2, the complete variable domain is GAGVSQTPSNKVTEKGKYVELRCDPISGHTALYWYRQSLGQGPEFLIYFQGTGAADDSGLPNDRFFAVRPEGSVSTLKIQRTERGDSAVYLCASSPTLAGTGELFFGEGSRLTVL.

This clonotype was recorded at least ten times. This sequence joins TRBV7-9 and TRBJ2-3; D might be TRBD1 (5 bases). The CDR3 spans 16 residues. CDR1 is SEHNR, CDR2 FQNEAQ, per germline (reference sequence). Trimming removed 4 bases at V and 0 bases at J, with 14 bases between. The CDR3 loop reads CASSYPPRASTDTQYF. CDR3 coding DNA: TGTGCCAGCAGCTACCCACCCAGGGCCAGCACAGATACGCAGTATTTT. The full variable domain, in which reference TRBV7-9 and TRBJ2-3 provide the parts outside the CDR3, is DTGVSQNPRHKITKRGQNVTFRCDPISEHNRLYWYRQTLGQGPEFLTYFQNEAQLEKSRLLSDRFSAERPKGSFSTLEIQRTEQGDSAMYLCASSYPPRASTDTQYFGPGTRLTVL.

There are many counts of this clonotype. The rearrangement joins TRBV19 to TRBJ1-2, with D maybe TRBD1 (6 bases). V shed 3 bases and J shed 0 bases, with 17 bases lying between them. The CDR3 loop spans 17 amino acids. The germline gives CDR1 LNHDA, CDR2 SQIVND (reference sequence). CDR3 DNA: TGTGCCAGTAGTATTAACAGGGTTATCGGTACTAACTATGGCTACACCTTC. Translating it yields CASSINRVIGTNYGYTF. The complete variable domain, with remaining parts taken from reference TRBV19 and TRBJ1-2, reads DGGITQSPKYLFRKEGQNVTLSCEQNLNHDAMYWYRQDPGQGLRLIYYSQIVNDFQKGDIAEGYSVSREKKESFPLTVTSAQKNPTAFYLCASSINRVIGTNYGYTFGSGTRLTVV.

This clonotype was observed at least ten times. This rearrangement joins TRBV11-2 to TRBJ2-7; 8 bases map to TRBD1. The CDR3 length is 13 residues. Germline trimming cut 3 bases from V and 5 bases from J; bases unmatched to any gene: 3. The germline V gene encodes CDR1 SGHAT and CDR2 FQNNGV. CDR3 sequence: CASSFGQGHEQYF. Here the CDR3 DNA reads TGTGCCAGCAGCTTTGGACAGGGCCACGAGCAGTACTTC.

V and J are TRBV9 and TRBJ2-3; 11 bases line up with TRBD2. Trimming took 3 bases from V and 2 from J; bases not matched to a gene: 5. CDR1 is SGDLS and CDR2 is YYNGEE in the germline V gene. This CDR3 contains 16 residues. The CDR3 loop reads CASSANSGGATDTQYF. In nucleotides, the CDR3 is TGTGCCAGCAGCGCGAATAGCGGGGGGGCCACAGATACGCAGTATTTT.

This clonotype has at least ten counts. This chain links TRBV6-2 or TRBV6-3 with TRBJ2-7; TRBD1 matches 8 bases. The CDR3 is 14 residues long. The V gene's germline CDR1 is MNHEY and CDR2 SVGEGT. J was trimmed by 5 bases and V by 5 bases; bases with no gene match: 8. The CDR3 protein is CASSPPDREDEQYF. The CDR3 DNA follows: TGTGCCAGCAGTCCCCCGGACAGGGAGGACGAGCAGTACTTC.

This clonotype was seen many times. This chain's CDR3 is CASQQLGENYGYTF. The CDR3, as DNA: TGTGCCTCTCAACAACTCGGGGAGAACTATGGCTACACCTTC. This chain joins TRBV19 and TRBJ1-2, with no clear D. The germline gives CDR1 LNHDA, CDR2 SQIVND (reference sequence). This CDR3 is built from 14 residues. Trimming took 11 bases from V and 2 from J, leaving 18 bases between them. Based on the CDR3 plus reference TRBV19 and TRBJ1-2, the full variable domain is DGGITQSPKYLFRKEGQNVTLSCEQNLNHDAMYWYRQDPGQGLRLIYYSQIVNDFQKGDIAEGYSVSREKKESFPLTVTSAQKNPTAFYLCASQQLGENYGYTFGSGTRLTVV.

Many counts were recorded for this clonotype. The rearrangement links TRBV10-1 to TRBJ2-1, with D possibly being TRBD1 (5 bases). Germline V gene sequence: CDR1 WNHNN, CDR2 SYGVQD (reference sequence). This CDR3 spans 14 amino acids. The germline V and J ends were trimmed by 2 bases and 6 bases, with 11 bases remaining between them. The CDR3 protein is CASSETGNINEQFF. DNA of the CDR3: TGCGCCAGCAGTGAGACAGGAAATATCAATGAGCAGTTCTTC.

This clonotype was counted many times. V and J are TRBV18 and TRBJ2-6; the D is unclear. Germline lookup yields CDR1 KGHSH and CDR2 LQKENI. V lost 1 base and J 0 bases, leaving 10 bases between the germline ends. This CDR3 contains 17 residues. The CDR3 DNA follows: TGTGCCAGCTCACCACTCACGGCGAACTCTGGGGCCAACGTCCTGACTTTC. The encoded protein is CASSPLTANSGANVLTF.

The CDR3 DNA reads TGTGCCATCAGGACAGACGGGGGCGCAGATACGCAGTATTTT. Amino acids: CAIRTDGGADTQYF. The genes are TRBV10-3 and TRBJ2-3, with D possibly called TRBD1 or TRBD2 (6 bases each). This CDR3 contains 14 residues. V was trimmed by 6 bases and J by 4 bases, leaving 14 bases between them. Germline CDR1 reads ENHRY; CDR2 reads SYGVKD.

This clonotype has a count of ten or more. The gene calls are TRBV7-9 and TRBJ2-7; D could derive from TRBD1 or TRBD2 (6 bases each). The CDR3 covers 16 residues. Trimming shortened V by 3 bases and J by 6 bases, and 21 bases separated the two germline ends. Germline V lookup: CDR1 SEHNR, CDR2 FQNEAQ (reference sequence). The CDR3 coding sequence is TGTGCCAGCAGCTTCGGGGGCGCCACCGGGAAACCCGAGCAGTACTTC. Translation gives CASSFGGATGKPEQYF.

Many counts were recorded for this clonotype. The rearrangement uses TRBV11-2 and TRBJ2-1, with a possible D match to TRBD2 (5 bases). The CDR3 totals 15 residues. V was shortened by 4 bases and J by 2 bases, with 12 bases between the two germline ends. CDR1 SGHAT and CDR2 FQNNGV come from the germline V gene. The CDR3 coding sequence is TGTGCCAGCAGCTCCCCTAGCAATCCCTACAATGAGCAGTTCTTC. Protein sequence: CASSSPSNPYNEQFF.

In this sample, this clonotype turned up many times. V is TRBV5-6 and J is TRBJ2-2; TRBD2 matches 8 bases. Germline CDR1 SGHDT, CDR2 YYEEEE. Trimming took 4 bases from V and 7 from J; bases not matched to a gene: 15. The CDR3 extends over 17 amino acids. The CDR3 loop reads CASSSLGAGAYFGELFF. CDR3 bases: TGTGCCAGCAGCAGCCTGGGAGCGGGGGCATATTTCGGGGAGCTGTTTTTT.

This chain's CDR3 is CASSLGTKAFF. Written as DNA, the CDR3 is TGTGCCAGCAGTTTGGGGACCAAAGCTTTCTTT. This chain links TRBV12-3 or TRBV12-4 with TRBJ1-1; possible D gene TRBD1, 5 bases. CDR3 length: 11 residues. V shed 3 bases and J shed 9 bases, with 8 bases lying between them.

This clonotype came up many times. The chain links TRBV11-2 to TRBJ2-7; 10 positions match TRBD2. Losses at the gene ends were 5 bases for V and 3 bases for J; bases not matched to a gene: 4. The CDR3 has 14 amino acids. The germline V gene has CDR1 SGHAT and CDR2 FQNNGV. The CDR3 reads CASSSSGRVYEQYF. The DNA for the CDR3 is TGTGCCAGCAGCAGCAGCGGGAGGGTCTACGAGCAGTACTTC.

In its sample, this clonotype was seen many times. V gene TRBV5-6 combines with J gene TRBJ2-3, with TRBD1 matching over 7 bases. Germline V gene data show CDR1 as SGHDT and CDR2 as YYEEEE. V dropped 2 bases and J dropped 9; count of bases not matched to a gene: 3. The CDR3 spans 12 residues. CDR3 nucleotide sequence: TGTGCCAGCAGCTTTGGGGACAGAACGCAGTATTTT. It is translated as CASSFGDRTQYF.

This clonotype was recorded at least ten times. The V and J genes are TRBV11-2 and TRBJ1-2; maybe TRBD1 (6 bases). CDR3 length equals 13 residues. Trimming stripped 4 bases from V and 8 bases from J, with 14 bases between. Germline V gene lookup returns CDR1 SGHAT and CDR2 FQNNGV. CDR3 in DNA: TGTGCCAGCAGCTATACAGGGATAGAGGGCTACACCTTC. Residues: CASSYTGIEGYTF.

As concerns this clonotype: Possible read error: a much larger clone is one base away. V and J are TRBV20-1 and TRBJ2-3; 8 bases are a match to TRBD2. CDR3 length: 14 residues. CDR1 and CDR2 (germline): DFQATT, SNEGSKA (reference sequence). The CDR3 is CIAPKLAGTDTQYF. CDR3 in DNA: TGCATTGCTCCGAAACTAGCGGGCACAGATACGCAGTATTTT.

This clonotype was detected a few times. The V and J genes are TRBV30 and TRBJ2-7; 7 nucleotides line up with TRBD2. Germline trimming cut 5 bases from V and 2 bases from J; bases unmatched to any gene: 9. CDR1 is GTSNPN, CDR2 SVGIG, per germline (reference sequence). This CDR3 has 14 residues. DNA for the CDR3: TGTGCCTGGGTTCCCGGGACTAAAACCTACGAGCAGTACTTC. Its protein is CAWVPGTKTYEQYF.

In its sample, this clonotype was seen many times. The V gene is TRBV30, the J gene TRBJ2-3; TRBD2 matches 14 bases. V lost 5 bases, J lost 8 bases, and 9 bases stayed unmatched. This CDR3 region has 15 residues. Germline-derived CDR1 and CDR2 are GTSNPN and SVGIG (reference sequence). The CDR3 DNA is TGTGCCTGGGATCGACTAGCGGGAGGGCCGGGTACGCAGTATTTT. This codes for CAWDRLAGGPGTQYF.

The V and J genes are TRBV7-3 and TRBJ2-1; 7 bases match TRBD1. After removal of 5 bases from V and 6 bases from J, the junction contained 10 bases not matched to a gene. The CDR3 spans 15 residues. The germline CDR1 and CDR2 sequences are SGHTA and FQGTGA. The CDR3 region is CASSPRGGMGNEQFF. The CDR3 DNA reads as TGTGCCAGCAGCCCGAGAGGGGGCATGGGCAATGAGCAGTTCTTC.

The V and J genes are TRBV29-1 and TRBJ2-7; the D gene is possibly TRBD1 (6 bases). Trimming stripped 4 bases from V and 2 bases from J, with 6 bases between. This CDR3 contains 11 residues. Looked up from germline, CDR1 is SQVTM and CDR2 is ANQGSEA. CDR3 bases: TGCAGCGTTGGACAGGCCTACGAGCAGTACTTC. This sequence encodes CSVGQAYEQYF.